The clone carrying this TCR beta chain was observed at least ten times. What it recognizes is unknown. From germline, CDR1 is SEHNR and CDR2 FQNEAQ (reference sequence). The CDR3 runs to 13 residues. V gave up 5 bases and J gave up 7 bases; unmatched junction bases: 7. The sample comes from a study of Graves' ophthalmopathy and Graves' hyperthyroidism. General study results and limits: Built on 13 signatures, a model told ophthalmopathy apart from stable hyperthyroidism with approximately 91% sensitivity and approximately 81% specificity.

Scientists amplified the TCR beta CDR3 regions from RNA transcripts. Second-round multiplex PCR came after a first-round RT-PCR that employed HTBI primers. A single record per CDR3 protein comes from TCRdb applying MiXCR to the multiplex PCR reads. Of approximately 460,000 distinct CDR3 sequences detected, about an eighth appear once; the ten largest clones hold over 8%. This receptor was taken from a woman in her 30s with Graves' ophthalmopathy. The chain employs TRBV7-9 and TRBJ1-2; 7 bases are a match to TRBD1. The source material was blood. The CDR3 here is CASSIRQGGGYTF. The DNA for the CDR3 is TGTGCCAGCAGCATCAGACAGGGAGGTGGCTACACCTTC.